Following are 13 T cell receptor beta chains from one sample sequenced in a study of T cells in Graves' hyperthyroidism and ophthalmopathy. Amplified TCR beta CDR3 regions derived from RNA transcripts. TCR CDR3 regions were first amplified by RT-PCR with HTBI primers. In TCRdb, the multiplex PCR reads were re-called with MiXCR into one record per CDR3 protein. Of 620,000 or so distinct CDR3 sequences in the sample, about 14% were seen once. Sequencing was carried out using blood. These receptors were collected from a woman between 50 and 59 years old with Graves' ophthalmopathy.

This clonotype was observed a few times. The CDR3 DNA reads TGCAGTGCTAAGCGGGTCGAACAGGGAGAGGCTTTCTTT. Translated, it gives CSAKRVEQGEAFF. The genes are TRBV20-1 and TRBJ1-1, with D possibly matching TRBD1 (6 bases). CDR1 DFQATT and CDR2 SNEGSKA come from the germline V gene (reference sequence). This CDR3 spans 13 amino acids. The ends were cut back, 4 bases at V and 11 bases at J, with 20 bases in the middle.

This clonotype was seen at least ten times. This sequence joins TRBV5-5 and TRBJ2-3, with 7 bases lining up with TRBD1. CDR3 length: 15 amino acids. Germline CDR1 is SGHKS and CDR2 is YYEKEE (reference sequence). V dropped 3 bases and J dropped 0; count of bases not matched to a gene: 4. The DNA of the CDR3 is TGTGCCAGCAGCTCCGGGACAGCTAGCACAGATACGCAGTATTTT. Its protein is CASSSGTASTDTQYF.

There are many counts of this clonotype. The J gene is TRBJ2-7, the V gene TRBV20-1; D gene unclear. CDR1 and CDR2 from the germline V gene are DFQATT and SNEGSKA (reference sequence). This CDR3 is built from 13 residues. V shed 3 bases and J shed 0 bases, with 9 bases lying between them. DNA of the CDR3: TGCAGTGCTAGGGTCAGAAGCTCCTACGAGCAGTACTTC. Translated, it gives CSARVRSSYEQYF.

In its sample, this clonotype was seen a few times. The J gene is TRBJ1-1, the V gene TRBV19; 10 bases match TRBD1. Germline CDR1 is LNHDA and CDR2 is SQIVND (reference sequence). The junction had 18 bases not matched to a gene; V was cut back by 8 bases and J by 0 bases. The CDR3 consists of 19 residues. CDR3 nucleotides: TGTGCCAGTCAAACTGATCGGGGACAGGGGTTGCCTATGAACACTGAAGCTTTCTTT. Encoded protein: CASQTDRGQGLPMNTEAFF.

Many counts were recorded for this clonotype. This chain joins TRBV28 and TRBJ2-7; 9 nucleotides match TRBD2. The CDR3 is 15 residues long. CDR1 and CDR2 from the germline V gene are MDHEN and SYDVKM. The V segment lost 4 bases and the J segment 0 bases; nucleotides outside the gene matches: 4. The CDR3 reads CASSSSGMSSYEQYF. DNA for the CDR3: TGTGCCAGCAGTTCTAGCGGGATGAGCTCCTACGAGCAGTACTTC.

The rearrangement joins TRBV6-2 or TRBV6-3 to TRBJ1-5; perhaps TRBD1 as D (5 bases). The CDR3 sequence is 16 residues long. The V end lost 11 bases, the J end lost 3 bases, and 23 bases lay between the germline ends. The germline V gene has CDR1 MNHEY and CDR2 SVGEGT. CDR3: CAGTGAAGQPNQPQHF. The CDR3 bases are TGTGCCGGCACCGGGGCCGCGGGGCAGCCCAATCAGCCCCAGCATTTT.

This clonotype has a count of ten or more. The J gene is TRBJ2-1, the V gene TRBV20-1; 7 nucleotides match TRBD2. This CDR3 comprises 16 residues. Trimming cost V 6 bases and J 3 bases; bases outside gene matches: 14. Germline V lookup: CDR1 DFQATT, CDR2 SNEGSKA (reference sequence). CDR3 amino acids: CSALGRAAGGYNEQFF. The DNA of the CDR3 is TGCAGTGCCCTAGGGAGGGCCGCCGGGGGCTACAATGAGCAGTTCTTC.

This clonotype appeared many times. CDR3 bases: TGCAGTGCTAGGGAACACCGGGACAGGGATATTCAGCCCCAGCATTTT. As protein: CSAREHRDRDIQPQHF. The rearrangement uses TRBV20-1 and TRBJ1-5; 9 nucleotides align to TRBD1. CDR1 and CDR2 from the germline V gene are DFQATT and SNEGSKA (reference sequence). The CDR3 contains 16 residues. V shed 3 bases and J 6 bases; nucleotides not matched to a gene: 12.

This clonotype occurred a few times. J is TRBJ2-7 and V is TRBV10-3; possibly TRBD1 for D (6 bases). This CDR3 is 13 amino acids long. Trimming cost V 6 bases and J 3 bases, with 12 bases left between them. Germline V lookup: CDR1 ENHRY, CDR2 SYGVKD. The DNA for the CDR3 is TGTGCCATCAGGCCGGGACAAGACTACGAGCAGTACTTC. Its protein product is CAIRPGQDYEQYF.

The gene calls are TRBV3-1 and TRBJ2-3; 12 bases match TRBD2. The V segment lost 4 bases and the J segment 3 bases; nucleotides outside the gene matches: 8. Germline CDR1 is LGHDT and CDR2 is YNNKEL (reference sequence). The CDR3 is 17 amino acids. CDR3 region: CASSPWTSGDLTDTQYF. The CDR3 region has the DNA TGTGCCAGCAGCCCTTGGACTAGCGGGGATCTTACAGATACGCAGTATTTT.

This clonotype showed up many times. DNA of the CDR3: TGCAGTGCTAGAGACCCTGTGGCGGGGGATAGCACAGATACGCAGTATTTT. Translating gives CSARDPVAGDSTDTQYF. The chain is built from TRBV20-1 and TRBJ2-3, with 7 positions matching TRBD2. The CDR3 length is 17 residues. V was clipped by 0 bases and J by 0 bases; unmatched bases: 9. The germline CDR1 and CDR2 sequences are DFQATT and SNEGSKA (reference sequence).

V gene TRBV13 combines with J gene TRBJ1-2; D perhaps matches TRBD1 (5 bases). The CDR3 has 18 amino acids. The V gene's germline CDR1 is PRHDT and CDR2 FYEKMQ (reference sequence). V lost 0 bases, J lost 1 base, and 18 bases lay in between. CDR3 bases: TGTGCCAGCAGCTTAGGCCTAGGCGGGGGGACTTATAACTATGGCTACACCTTC. Protein sequence: CASSLGLGGGTYNYGYTF.

This clonotype was counted ten times or more. This chain connects TRBV5-1 to TRBJ2-3; D gene ambiguous. V lost 1 base and J 0 bases, leaving 9 bases between the germline ends. Germline CDR1 SGHRS, CDR2 YFSETQ. The CDR3 is 15 amino acids. As DNA, the CDR3 is TGCGCCAGCAGCTTGTGGACGTCGAGCACAGATACGCAGTATTTT. This sequence encodes CASSLWTSSTDTQYF.